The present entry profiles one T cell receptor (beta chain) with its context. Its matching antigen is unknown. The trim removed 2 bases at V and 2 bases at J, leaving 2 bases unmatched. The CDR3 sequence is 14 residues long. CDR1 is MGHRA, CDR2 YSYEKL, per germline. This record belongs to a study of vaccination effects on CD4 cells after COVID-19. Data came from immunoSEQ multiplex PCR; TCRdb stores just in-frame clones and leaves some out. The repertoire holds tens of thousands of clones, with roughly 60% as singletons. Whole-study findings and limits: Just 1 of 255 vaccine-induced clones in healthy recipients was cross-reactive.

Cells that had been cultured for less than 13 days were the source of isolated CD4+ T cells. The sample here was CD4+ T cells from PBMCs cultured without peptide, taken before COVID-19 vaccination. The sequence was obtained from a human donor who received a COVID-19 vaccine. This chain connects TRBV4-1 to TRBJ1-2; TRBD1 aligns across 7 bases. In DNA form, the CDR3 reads TGCGCCAGCAGCCAACCGACAGGGAACTATGGCTACACCTTC. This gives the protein CASSQPTGNYGYTF.